The 14 T cell receptor beta chains below all came from one sample that was sequenced in a study of cytomegalovirus exposure and HLA in healthy donors. Researchers ran the PCR with 60 Vbeta and 13 Jbeta primers. Produced via immunoSEQ multiplex PCR; TCRdb's table is partial and in-frame only. The sample lists 150,000 to 200,000 clones, around 80% seen once, with 4% to 6% in the top ten. Sequencing used PBMCs. The receptors stem from a man aged 18 to 30 in good health and CMV-seronegative.

The chain carries TRBV30 and TRBJ2-6; D tentatively reads TRBD1 or TRBD2 (5 bases each). There are 15 residues in the CDR3. V was pared by 8 bases and J by 0 bases, with 14 bases between. Germline CDR1 and CDR2: GTSNPN and SVGIG (reference sequence). Here the CDR3 reads CAGTALGSGANVLTF. DNA for the CDR3: TGTGCCGGGACCGCACTCGGCTCTGGGGCCAACGTCCTGACTTTC.

This clone came up once. Germline and junction disagree at one end, which may indicate a read error. The chain has TRBV5-1 and TRBJ2-1, with 16 bases identical to TRBD2. The CDR3 runs 15 residues. CDR1 and CDR2 from the germline V gene are SGHRS and YFSETQ. The CDR3 is CASSVTGTSGGAGVF. CDR3 coding DNA: TGCGCCAGCAGCGTCACCGGGACTAGCGGGGGGGCCGGTGTCTTC.

The gene calls are TRBV19 and TRBJ1-6, with D perhaps TRBD1 (5 bases). CDR1 is LNHDA and CDR2 is SQIVND in the germline V gene (reference sequence). The CDR3 has 15 residues. The germline V and J ends were trimmed by 2 bases and 14 bases, with 19 bases remaining between them. CDR3 in amino acids: CASSIMLSAGGALHF. The CDR3 DNA sequence: TGTGCCAGTAGTATAATGCTGTCAGCGGGGGGGGCCCTCCACTTT.

A single count supports this clone. The rearrangement uses TRBV9 and TRBJ1-2; 8 nucleotides align to TRBD1. This CDR3 is 14 amino acids long. The germline V gene has CDR1 SGDLS and CDR2 YYNGEE. Trimming cost V 2 bases and J 4 bases; bases outside gene matches: 4. CDR3 in amino acids: CASSVGQGGYGYTF. DNA of the CDR3: TGTGCCAGCAGCGTCGGACAGGGAGGCTATGGCTACACCTTC.

The V call is TRBV6-1, the J call TRBJ2-1, with TRBD1 as a possible D gene (6 bases). The V and J ends lost 2 bases and 8 bases respectively, with 10 bases between them. Germline V gene sequence: CDR1 MNHNS, CDR2 SASEGT. The CDR3 spans 13 residues. CDR3: CASSESGTYEQFF. CDR3 bases: TGTGCCAGCAGTGAATCTGGGACATATGAGCAGTTCTTC.

The chain uses TRBV9 and TRBJ2-1, with TRBD1 identical over 10 bases. CDR1 and CDR2 (germline): SGDLS, YYNGEE. The CDR3 length is 16 residues. Losses at the gene ends were 4 bases for V and 9 bases for J; bases not matched to a gene: 13. This CDR3 is CASSPGGGQGMTEQFF. The CDR3 bases are TGTGCCAGCAGCCCAGGGGGGGGACAGGGGATGACTGAGCAGTTCTTC.

Comment on this clone: Its ends do not fully match the called genes, so a read error is possible. The V and J genes are TRBV7-9 and TRBJ2-7, with TRBD2 matching 14 bases. The CDR3 sequence is 16 residues long. The germline V gene encodes CDR1 SEHNR and CDR2 FQNEAQ (reference sequence). CDR3 sequence: CSSSSGLAGVLYEQYF. In DNA, the CDR3 is TGTTCCAGCAGCTCGGGACTAGCGGGAGTTCTCTACGAGCAGTACTTC.

The chain links TRBV10-3 to TRBJ2-3; TRBD2 is a possible D gene (6 bases). The length of the CDR3 is 15 residues. Looked up from germline, CDR1 is ENHRY and CDR2 is SYGVKD. Trimming removed 3 bases from V and 8 bases from J, with 18 bases in between. CDR3 nucleotide sequence: TGTGCCATCAGTGAACGCGGGGCCCCGGCAGGTACGCAGTATTTT. Amino acid sequence: CAISERGAPAGTQYF.

V gene TRBV11-3 combines with J gene TRBJ2-3; 8 nucleotides align to TRBD2. The CDR3 has 16 amino acids. Trimming removed 6 bases from V and 0 bases from J; junction bases left unmatched: 8. The germline CDR1 and CDR2 sequences are SGHNT and YENEEA. The CDR3 sequence is CASRLGGASSTDTQYF. The CDR3, as DNA: TGTGCCAGCAGACTCGGGGGGGCCTCTAGCACAGATACGCAGTATTTT.

V gene TRBV19 combines with J gene TRBJ1-5; 8 bases align to TRBD1. CDR3 length: 15 amino acids. V was pared by 5 bases and J by 8 bases, with 11 bases of the junction left unmatched. Germline lookup yields CDR1 LNHDA and CDR2 SQIVND (reference sequence). CDR3 DNA: TGTGCCAGTAGTGAGACAGGGGCGGATTTTAAGCCCCAGCATTTT. This encodes CASSETGADFKPQHF. The entire variable domain, with the rest obtained from reference TRBV19 and TRBJ1-5, is as follows: DGGITQSPKYLFRKEGQNVTLSCEQNLNHDAMYWYRQDPGQGLRLIYYSQIVNDFQKGDIAEGYSVSREKKESFPLTVTSAQKNPTAFYLCASSETGADFKPQHFGDGTRLSIL.

The V call is TRBV7-3, the J call TRBJ2-2; 10 bases agree with TRBD2. This CDR3 is 18 amino acids long. V shed 5 bases, J shed 8 bases, and the junction held 17 bases outside the gene matches. Germline V CDR1 and CDR2: SGHTA, FQGTGA. The CDR3 coding sequence is TGTGCCAGCAGCCCGACCTATCGCCTAGCGGGAGCAGGAGGGGAGCTGTTTTTT. Amino acid sequence: CASSPTYRLAGAGGELFF.

CDR3 sequence: CASGGDSGANVLTF. CDR3 nucleotide sequence: TGCGCCAGCGGCGGGGACTCTGGGGCCAACGTCCTGACTTTC. This chain connects TRBV5-1 to TRBJ2-6; a possible D gene is TRBD2 (6 bases). Germline-derived CDR1 and CDR2 are SGHRS and YFSETQ. The CDR3 has 14 residues. V lost 7 bases and J lost 0, with 8 bases in between.

As to this clone: The junction shows a germline mismatch at one end, possibly a read error. J is TRBJ2-7 and V is TRBV7-7, with a tentative D call TRBD2 (5 bases). The CDR3 contains 14 residues. The germline CDR1 and CDR2 sequences are SSHAT and FNYEAQ (reference sequence). In DNA form, the CDR3 reads TGTGCTAGCAGCTTAGCGCCGGAGAGCTACGAGCAGTACTTC. Amino acids: CASSLAPESYEQYF.

The chain is built from TRBV5-1 and TRBJ1-2; maybe TRBD1 (6 bases). CDR3 length: 14 residues. Trimming stripped 4 bases from V and 3 bases from J, with 13 bases between. Germline V gene data show CDR1 as SGHRS and CDR2 as YFSETQ. This CDR3 is CASSPRQADYGYTF. DNA for the CDR3: TGCGCCAGCAGCCCGAGACAGGCAGACTATGGCTACACCTTC. The full variable domain, its missing parts supplied by reference TRBV5-1 and TRBJ1-2, is KAGVTQTPRYLIKTRGQQVTLSCSPISGHRSVSWYQQTPGQGLQFLFEYFSETQRNKGNFPGRFSGRQFSNSRSEMNVSTLELGDSALYLCASSPRQADYGYTFGSGTRLTVV.